These 11 T cell receptor beta chains share one sample of origin, sequenced in a study of blood T cell repertoires in COVID-19. Method: immunoSEQ multiplex PCR; TCRdb's copy keeps in-frame clones and lacks some. Here the sample spans around 300,000 clones, around four fifths being singletons. Sample: peripheral blood. The receptors were gathered from a man younger than 45 with active or convalescent COVID-19.

This clone was seen more than once but under ten times. This CDR3 reads CASSSAKTGQRSPLHF. The DNA of the CDR3 is TGTGCCAGCAGTTCCGCGAAGACAGGGCAACGGTCACCCCTCCACTTT. V is TRBV6-2 or TRBV6-3 and J is TRBJ1-6; the match to TRBD1 covers 7 bases. V was pared by 4 bases and J by 10 bases, with 13 bases of the junction left unmatched. The CDR3 contains 16 residues. In germline, CDR1 is MNHEY, CDR2 SVGEGT.

This clone came up a few times. The chain links TRBV4-1 to TRBJ2-2; D is unclear. There are 12 residues in the CDR3. CDR1 is MGHRA, CDR2 YSYEKL, per germline. V was shortened by 6 bases and J by 2 bases, with 4 bases between the two germline ends. Written as DNA, the CDR3 is TGCGCCAGCAGACTAAACACCGGGGAGCTGTTTTTT. Encoded protein: CASRLNTGELFF.

This clone was counted a single time. The chain joins TRBV4-1 to TRBJ1-4; no clear D gene. The V and J ends lost 3 bases and 1 base respectively, with 9 bases between them. This CDR3 is built from 15 residues. The V gene's germline CDR1 is MGHRA and CDR2 YSYEKL. CDR3 DNA sequence: TGCGCCAGCAGCCAGAGAGCGGGAACTAATGAAAAACTGTTTTTT. Its protein product is CASSQRAGTNEKLFF.

In DNA form, the CDR3 reads TGTGCCAGCAGTTTAAATAACAGGAGTCTAGGGCGCACAGATACGCAGTATTTT. It encodes CASSLNNRSLGRTDTQYF. The chain recombines TRBV28 with TRBJ2-3; possible D gene TRBD1, 5 bases. V was clipped by 2 bases and J by 1 base, with 19 bases between them. The CDR3 consists of 18 residues. In germline, CDR1 is MDHEN, CDR2 SYDVKM.

The chain is built from TRBV6-5 and TRBJ2-3, with D perhaps TRBD2 (6 bases). Germline assignment: CDR1 MNHEY and CDR2 SVGAGI. V lost 0 bases, J lost 4 bases, and 14 bases lay in between. The CDR3 totals 16 residues. This chain's CDR3 is CASSYSLQGGPDTQYF. The DNA for the CDR3 is TGTGCCAGCAGTTACTCGTTGCAGGGAGGCCCAGATACGCAGTATTTT.

The chain uses TRBV5-5 and TRBJ2-2, with TRBD2 identical over 13 bases. The CDR3 covers 17 residues. From germline, CDR1 is SGHKS and CDR2 YYEKEE (reference sequence). V lost 1 base to trimming and J lost 2 bases; unmatched junction nucleotides: 2. The CDR3 DNA reads as TGTGCCAGCAGCTTGCGACTAGCGGGGGGAAACACCGGGGAGCTGTTTTTT. It codes for CASSLRLAGGNTGELFF.

The chain couples TRBV24-1 to TRBJ2-1; 10 bases match TRBD2. Trimming at V came to 4 bases and at J to 0 bases, leaving 5 bases not matched to a gene. The V gene's germline CDR1 is KGHDR and CDR2 SFDVKD. This CDR3 comprises 17 residues. CDR3 bases: TGTGCCACCAGTGACAGCGGGAGGGGGAGCTCCTACAATGAGCAGTTCTTC. Its protein product is CATSDSGRGSSYNEQFF.

The chain joins TRBV4-1 to TRBJ2-7, with D maybe TRBD1 (6 bases). The V end was cut by 1 base, the J end by 2 bases, with 15 bases between. This CDR3 is built from 16 residues. CDR1 and CDR2 (germline): MGHRA, YSYEKL. Here the CDR3 DNA reads TGCGCCAGCAGCCAAGTCGCGCAGGGGTTCCCCTACGAGCAGTACTTC. Its protein product is CASSQVAQGFPYEQYF.

This clone was seen a handful of times. The rearrangement links TRBV2 to TRBJ1-5; weak D call: TRBD1 (6 bases). V lost 5 bases and J lost 6, with 17 bases in between. Germline V gene lookup returns CDR1 SNHLY and CDR2 FYNNEI. The CDR3 totals 15 residues. The CDR3 nucleotides are TGTGCCAGCAGTTACCAGGTGGGAGGGGGTCAGCCCCAGCATTTT. Protein product: CASSYQVGGGQPQHF.

The chain is built from TRBV19 and TRBJ2-3, with D possibly matching TRBD1 (6 bases). The V end lost 4 bases, the J end lost 0 bases, and 11 bases lay between the germline ends. Germline assignment: CDR1 LNHDA and CDR2 SQIVND (reference sequence). The CDR3 sequence is 15 residues long. DNA of the CDR3: TGTGCCAGTAGTAAGGGGGTTCCTAGCACAGATACGCAGTATTTT. It yields the protein CASSKGVPSTDTQYF.

The V gene is TRBV28, the J gene TRBJ2-2; no clear D. V shed 7 bases and J shed 3 bases, with 9 bases lying between them. Germline V gene lookup returns CDR1 MDHEN and CDR2 SYDVKM. The CDR3 consists of 13 residues. The CDR3 bases are TGTGCCAGCACCCCCCGCGACACCGGGGAGCTGTTTTTT. Protein: CASTPRDTGELFF.